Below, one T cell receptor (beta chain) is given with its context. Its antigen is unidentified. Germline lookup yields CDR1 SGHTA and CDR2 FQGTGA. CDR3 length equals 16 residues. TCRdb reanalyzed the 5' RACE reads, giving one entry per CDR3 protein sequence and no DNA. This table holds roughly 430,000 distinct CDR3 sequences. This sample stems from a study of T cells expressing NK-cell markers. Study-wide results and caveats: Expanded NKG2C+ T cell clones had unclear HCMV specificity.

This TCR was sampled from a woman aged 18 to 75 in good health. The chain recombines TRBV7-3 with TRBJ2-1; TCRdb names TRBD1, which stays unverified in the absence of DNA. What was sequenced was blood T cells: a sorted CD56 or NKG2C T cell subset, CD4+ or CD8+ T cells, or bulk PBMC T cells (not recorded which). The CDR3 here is CASSPTGGLGYNEQFF.